These T cell receptor beta chains were read from a single sample in a study of cytomegalovirus exposure and HLA in healthy donors. Libraries were prepared by immunoSEQ multiplex PCR; TCRdb keeps only in-frame clonotypes and omits some of them. The sample holds about 64,000 clones, 65% to 70% seen once. Sample: PBMCs. The receptors derive from a male donor in good health and CMV-seropositive. Both conserved end residues are part of each CDR3.

v_gene | CDR3aa
TRBV25-1 | CASRSGTGVGTEAFF
TRBV5-1 | CASSYGTGGLYEQYF
TRBV4-1 | CASSQDAGEGIFNEQFF
TRBV6-1 | CASSEGLTGGEQYF
TRBV19 | CASSTNQGIQPQHF
TRBV6-1 | CASSGAWFGNQPQHF
TRBV6-5 | CASSPLRDGYGYTF
TRBV19 | CASSIPGEANYGYTF
TRBV29-1 | CSVLGGTSGERTDTQYF
TRBV23-1 | CASSQFMSRDRGSYEQYF
TRBV9 | CASSVDGTSGTDTQYF
TRBV5-6 | CASSLWGPTDTQYF
TRBV7-3 | CASSFSSGGYEQYF
TRBV13 | CASSPRTGWDTEAFF
TRBV9 | CASSVAPSSYNSPLHF
TRBV6-5 | CASFRGGGGANVLTF
TRBV5-1 | CASSSVGQGNGYTF
TRBV7-2 | CASSFTGSDYEQYF
TRBV2 | CASRSYEQYF
TRBV9 | CASSPPAGGRMHEQFF
TRBV5-1 | CASSLVSAGELFF
TRBV7-8 | CASSLDRGIQETQYF
TRBV6-1 | CASSGIGTTYEQYF
TRBV6-5 | CASSYSSGSGANVLTF
TRBV4-2 | CASSPGLADDNEQFF
TRBV15 | CATSSGLAGADTQYF
TRBV27 | CASSPPRQGSTNEKLFF
TRBV7-2 | CASSKHRVEQYF
TRBV9 | CASSVVSSFAYNEQFF
TRBV15 | CATSRDLPGYSGNTIYF
TRBV10-2 | CASSEVGRGNQPQHF
TRBV6-1 | CASSALQGTSYEQYF
TRBV9 | CASSSSLAQGRTEAFF
TRBV28 | CASRPLAGVVETGELFF
TRBV5-1 | CASSLGQGLQGTQYF
TRBV6-5 | CASSYTGQGLGGYTF
TRBV29-1 | CSVRTGGRGDTQYF
TRBV7-9 | CASSTGTGRISGNTIYF
TRBV10-1 | CASSEAASGKDEQYF
TRBV11-2 | CASSLAGVREQYF
TRBV7-9 | CATGKGPGNTIYF
TRBV5-4 | CASSWGLAGSTDTQYF
TRBV7-9 | CASSLSLRDRDPEQYF
TRBV4-3 | CASSPRPTGGPLHF
TRBV2 | CASKSTGGETHTGELFF
TRBV18 | CASSPPASGKYGYTF
TRBV18 | CASSPTLTHQETQYF
TRBV5-1 | CASSPQTDTQYF
TRBV5-5 | CASSPWGHSGGSNQPQHF
TRBV7-9 | CASSSAGRDHEQFF
TRBV6-1 | CASSEQFNTEAFF
TRBV7-9 | CASSVGTVNQPQHF
TRBV5-1 | CASSQGHPTGELFF
TRBV2 | CASRGQVLSFPSYEQYF
TRBV9 | CASSVSSGGSQPQHF
TRBV7-9 | CATQGQGNEKLFF
TRBV7-9 | CALTDISGSEETQYF
TRBV7-9 | CASSSYPQAAGDMGYEQYF
TRBV6-1 | CASPDGRRGGDEQFF
TRBV4-1 | CASSQMYTGNSPLHF